This TCR beta chain derives from a study of identical twins' blood T cells. The three twin pairs were reared together, likely meeting the same infections. The CDR3 is 12 residues long. The germline CDR1 and CDR2 sequences are DFQATT and SNEGSKA (reference sequence). The V and J ends lost 6 bases and 10 bases respectively, with 16 bases between them. TCRdb called the 5' RACE reads again in MiXCR, with one record for every CDR3 protein. The table has a few hundred thousand distinct CDR3 sequences, under 30% seen once; the top ten hold roughly 5.5%. V gene TRBV20-1 combines with J gene TRBJ2-1; D perhaps matches TRBD2 (5 bases). This TCR was sampled from a woman aged 18-49 years in good health. Sequencing was done on a sample of PBMCs. The CDR3 nucleotides read TGCAGTGCCCCCGGGGTTGGACGGGAGCAGTTCTTC. It is translated as CSAPGVGREQFF.